This T cell receptor beta chain comes out of a study of cytomegalovirus exposure and HLA in healthy donors. General study findings and limits: Later on, an analysis showed TCR association rates differing by HLA locus, with DRB1 the most and HLA-C the fewest. Rare sequences made up most TCRs, while some public TCRs were found in many donors. In a later analysis, several top co-occurrence clusters appeared linked to parvovirus B19, influenza, CMV and Epstein-Barr virus. Per a later analysis, 18,000 or so TCR beta sequences showed association with HLA alleles at 0.05 false discovery rate.

With 60 Vbeta and 13 Jbeta primers, the PCR was carried out. The method was immunoSEQ multiplex PCR; TCRdb's version includes in-frame clones alone and lacks a portion of them. In the table there are 70,000 to 95,000 clones, around 77% of which are singletons. V dropped 3 bases and J dropped 0 bases, with 16 bases sitting between them. The germline V gene encodes CDR1 MRHNA and CDR2 SNTAGT. The CDR3 is made up of 17 amino acids. Points on this clone: Its antigen is unknown.

The TCR comes from a man aged 50 to 60 in good health and CMV-seronegative. The sample was PBMCs. V is TRBV6-4 and J is TRBJ2-3, with D possibly TRBD2 on 5 matching bases. The CDR3 nucleotides read TGTGCCAGCAGTGAACCCAGGACTGAGATTAGCACAGATACGCAGTATTTT. Protein product: CASSEPRTEISTDTQYF.